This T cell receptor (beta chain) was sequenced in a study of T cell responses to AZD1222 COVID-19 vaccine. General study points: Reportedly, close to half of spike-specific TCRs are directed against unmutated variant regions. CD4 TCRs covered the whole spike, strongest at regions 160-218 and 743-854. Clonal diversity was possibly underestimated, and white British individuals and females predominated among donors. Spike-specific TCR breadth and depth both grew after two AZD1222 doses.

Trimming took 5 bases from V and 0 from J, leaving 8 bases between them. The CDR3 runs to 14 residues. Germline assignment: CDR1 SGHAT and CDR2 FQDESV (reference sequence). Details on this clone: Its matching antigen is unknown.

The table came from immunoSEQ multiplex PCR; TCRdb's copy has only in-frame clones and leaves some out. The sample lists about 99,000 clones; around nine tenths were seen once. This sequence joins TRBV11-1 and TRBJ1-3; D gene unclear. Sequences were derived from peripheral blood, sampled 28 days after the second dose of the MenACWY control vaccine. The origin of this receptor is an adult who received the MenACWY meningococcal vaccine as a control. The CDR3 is CASSHKISGNTIYF. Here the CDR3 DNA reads TGTGCCAGCAGCCACAAAATCTCTGGAAACACCATATATTTT.